These T cell receptor beta chains were read from a single sample in a study of blood T cells in healthy people across ages. MiXCR, run by TCRdb on the 5' RACE reads, gives a single entry per CDR3 protein. The profile covers some 760,000 distinct CDR3 sequences, with around 25% appearing a single time and 8% to 10% taken by the ten largest. These data were also filed under a second study, of T cells of mothers and their children.

The sample taken for sequencing was blood. The receptors derive from a boy younger than 18 in good health. Both conserved end residues are part of each CDR3. Fields, in order: clone size, V gene, D gene, J gene, CDR3 protein, CDR3 DNA. D genes are given only for firm matches. Clone size is stated in some rows and not others, as once, few, many or a class when expanded.

>.|TRBV29-1|.|TRBJ2-7
CSVEGIGDEQYF
TGCAGCGTTGAAGGAATAGGGGACGAGCAGTACTTC
>.|TRBV6-4|TRBD2|TRBJ2-1
CASSDSPSGAVITSGQFF
TGTGCCAGCAGTGACTCGCCTAGCGGGGCGGTGATCACAAGTGGGCAGTTCTTC
>few|TRBV7-2|.|TRBJ2-5
CASSLELLTSRSETQYF
TGTGCCAGCAGCTTAGAGTTGCTGACTAGTCGATCAGAGACCCAGTACTTC
>few|TRBV28|.|TRBJ1-5
CASSPGTPASNQPQHF
TGTGCCAGCAGTCCCGGGACCCCCGCGAGCAATCAGCCCCAGCATTTT
>few|TRBV5-5|.|TRBJ1-2
CASSSSRMEGSQLGYTF
TGTGCCAGCAGCTCCTCAAGAATGGAGGGGTCCCAACTGGGCTACACCTTC
>.|TRBV5-1|.|TRBJ2-2
CASSLEARTGELFF
TGCGCCAGCAGCTTGGAAGCTAGAACCGGGGAGCTGTTTTTT
>.|TRBV20-1|TRBD1|TRBJ1-2
CSARDPEGANGYTF
TGCAGTGCTAGAGATCCAGAGGGGGCGAATGGCTACACCTTC
>.|TRBV5-6|.|TRBJ2-3
CASSHGPPDTQYF
TGTGCCAGCAGCCACGGACCACCAGATACGCAGTATTTT
>many|TRBV12-3/TRBV12-4|TRBD1|TRBJ2-7
CASSTAGTAYEQYF
TGTGCCAGCAGTACCGCTGGGACAGCCTACGAGCAGTACTTC
>.|TRBV7-9|TRBD1|TRBJ2-7
CASSRFDRVVDEQYF
TGTGCCAGCAGCAGGTTCGACAGGGTAGTCGACGAGCAGTACTTC
>.|TRBV20-1|.|TRBJ2-7
CSAPKGASATYEQYF
TGCAGTGCACCAAAGGGGGCTAGCGCAACCTACGAGCAGTACTTC
>.|TRBV7-9|.|TRBJ2-3
CASSSPSGPDTQYF
TGTGCCAGCAGCTCACCCTCAGGGCCAGATACGCAGTATTTT
>once|TRBV6-4|.|TRBJ2-3
CASSERQGLPTDTQYF
TGTGCCAGCAGTGAACGGCAGGGCCTACCCACAGATACGCAGTATTTT
>.|TRBV7-9|TRBD1|TRBJ1-4
CASRQGPGQNNEKLFF
TGTGCCAGCAGACAAGGTCCGGGACAGAATAATGAAAAACTGTTTTTT
>few|TRBV5-1|.|TRBJ2-7
CASSGGGPSSYEQYF
TGCGCCAGCAGCGGTGGGGGCCCGAGCTCCTACGAGCAGTACTTC
>.|TRBV4-3|TRBD1|TRBJ1-6
CASSQGLGRGLNSPLHF
TGCGCCAGCAGCCAAGGGTTGGGCAGGGGGCTTAATTCACCCCTCCACTTT
>.|TRBV20-1|TRBD2|TRBJ2-7
CSAKGTSGRVYEQYF
TGCAGTGCTAAGGGGACTAGCGGACGGGTCTACGAGCAGTACTTC
>few|TRBV7-9|.|TRBJ2-1
CASSLSVGGSYNEQFF
TGTGCCAGCAGCTTATCTGTGGGGGGCTCCTACAATGAGCAGTTCTTC
>few|TRBV12-3/TRBV12-4|TRBD2|TRBJ2-5
CASSLGLAGATQYF
TGTGCCAGCAGTTTAGGGCTAGCGGGGGCGACCCAGTACTTC
>.|TRBV24-1|.|TRBJ1-2
CATSTPSGYTF
TGTGCCACCAGTACACCCAGTGGCTACACCTTC
>.|TRBV28|TRBD2|TRBJ2-1
CASSLLSGLAAYNEQFF
TGTGCCAGCAGTTTATTATCAGGGCTAGCGGCCTACAATGAGCAGTTCTTC
>.|TRBV20-1|TRBD2|TRBJ2-7
CSARAGGPYEQYF
TGCAGTGCTAGAGCGGGGGGGCCCTACGAGCAGTACTTC
>few|TRBV29-1|TRBD1|TRBJ2-5
CSVDIRDRDLRQEETQYF
TGCAGCGTCGATATTCGGGACAGGGACTTGCGTCAAGAAGAGACCCAGTACTTC
>few|TRBV20-1|.|TRBJ1-1
CSARALDRITEAFF
TGCAGTGCTAGAGCGTTGGACAGAATCACTGAAGCTTTCTTT
>.|TRBV28|TRBD2|TRBJ2-7
CASSSFRGRGTYEQYF
TGTGCCAGCAGTTCGTTTCGCGGGAGGGGTACCTACGAGCAGTACTTC
>few|TRBV12-5|.|TRBJ2-5
CASGGDREWEAQYF
TGTGCTAGTGGGGGAGACAGGGAATGGGAGGCCCAGTACTTC
>few|TRBV7-3|TRBD1|TRBJ1-1
CASSLEAGGYTEAFF
TGTGCCAGCAGCTTAGAAGCAGGGGGCTACACTGAAGCTTTCTTT
>.|TRBV20-1|TRBD2|TRBJ2-5
CSAQLAGGETQYF
TGCAGTGCTCAACTAGCGGGGGGGGAGACCCAGTACTTC
>few|TRBV7-3|.|TRBJ2-5
CASSLTGFETQYF
TGTGCCAGCAGCTTAACAGGGTTCGAGACCCAGTACTTC
>.|TRBV20-1|.|TRBJ2-7
CSSPRPGSYEQYF
TGCAGCTCACCACGTCCCGGTTCCTACGAGCAGTACTTC
>few|TRBV7-8|TRBD1|TRBJ1-2
CASSPRTGGNYGYTF
TGTGCCAGCAGCCCACGGACAGGGGGGAACTATGGCTACACCTTC
>.|TRBV4-1|.|TRBJ2-5
CASSQVVGSNLFF
TGCGCCAGCAGCCAAGTTGTTGGGTCGAATCTGTTCTTC
>few|TRBV25-1|.|TRBJ2-1
CASSESELNEQFF
TGTGCCAGCAGTGAATCTGAACTCAATGAGCAGTTCTTC
>.|TRBV12-3/TRBV12-4|.|TRBJ2-3
CASTRQADTQYF
TGTGCCAGCACCCGACAGGCGGATACGCAGTATTTT
>.|TRBV28|.|TRBJ1-6
CASSLRAGAYNSPLHF
TGTGCCAGCAGTTTGCGGGCAGGGGCTTATAATTCACCCCTCCACTTT
>few|TRBV20-1|.|TRBJ2-1
CSALQNKGDEQFF
TGCAGTGCTCTACAAAATAAGGGGGATGAGCAGTTCTTC
>.|TRBV27|.|TRBJ2-1
CASSSHQNSYNEQFF
TGTGCCAGCAGCTCCCACCAAAACTCCTACAATGAGCAGTTCTTC
>.|TRBV6-5|.|TRBJ2-2
CASSWRSTGELFF
TGTGCCAGCAGTTGGCGGAGCACCGGGGAGCTGTTTTTT
>once|TRBV7-2|.|TRBJ2-6
CASSLAGLGGANVLTF
TGTGCCAGCAGCTTAGCGGGGTTGGGTGGGGCCAACGTCCTGACTTTC
>.|TRBV6-6|.|TRBJ2-1
CASSYEQLQNNEQFF
TGTGCCAGCAGTTACGAGCAGCTACAAAACAATGAGCAGTTCTTC
>few|TRBV7-2|TRBD2|TRBJ2-1
CASSHPGLAGGHSYNEQFF
TGTGCCAGCAGCCACCCGGGACTAGCGGGGGGTCACTCCTACAATGAGCAGTTCTTC
>.|TRBV11-3|TRBD2|TRBJ2-3
CASSLRTSSSTDTQYF
TGTGCCAGCAGCCTACGGACTAGCTCTAGCACAGATACGCAGTATTTT
>.|TRBV7-8|.|TRBJ2-5
CASSLGDQETQYF
TGTGCCAGCAGCTTAGGGGATCAAGAGACCCAGTACTTC